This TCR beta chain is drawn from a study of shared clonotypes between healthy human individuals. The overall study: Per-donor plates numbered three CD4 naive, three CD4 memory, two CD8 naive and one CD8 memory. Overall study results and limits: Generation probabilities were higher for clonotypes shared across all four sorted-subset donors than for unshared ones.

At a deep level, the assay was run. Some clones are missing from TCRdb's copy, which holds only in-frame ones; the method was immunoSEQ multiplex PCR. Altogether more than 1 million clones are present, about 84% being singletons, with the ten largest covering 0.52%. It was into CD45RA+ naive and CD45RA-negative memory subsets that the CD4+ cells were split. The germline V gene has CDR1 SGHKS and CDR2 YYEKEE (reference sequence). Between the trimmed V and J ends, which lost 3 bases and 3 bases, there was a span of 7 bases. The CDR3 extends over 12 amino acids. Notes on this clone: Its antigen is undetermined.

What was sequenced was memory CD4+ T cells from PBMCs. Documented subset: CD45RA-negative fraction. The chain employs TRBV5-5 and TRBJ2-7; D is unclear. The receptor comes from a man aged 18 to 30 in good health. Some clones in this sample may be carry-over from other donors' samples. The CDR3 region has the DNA TGTGCCAGCAGCTCAACCTTCTACGAGCAGTACTTC. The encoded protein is CASSSTFYEQYF.